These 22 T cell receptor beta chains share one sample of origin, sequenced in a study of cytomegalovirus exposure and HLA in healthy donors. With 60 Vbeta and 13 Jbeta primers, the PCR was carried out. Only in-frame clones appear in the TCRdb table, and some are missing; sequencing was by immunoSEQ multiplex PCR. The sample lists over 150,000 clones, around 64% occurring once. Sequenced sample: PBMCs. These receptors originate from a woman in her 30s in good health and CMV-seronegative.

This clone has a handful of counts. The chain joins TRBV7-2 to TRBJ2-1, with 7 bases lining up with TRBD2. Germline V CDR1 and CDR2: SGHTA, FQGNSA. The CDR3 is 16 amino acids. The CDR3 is CASVGGGRALNNEQFF. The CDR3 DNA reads TGTGCTTCGGTGGGTGGTGGGAGGGCCCTCAACAATGAGCAGTTCTTC.

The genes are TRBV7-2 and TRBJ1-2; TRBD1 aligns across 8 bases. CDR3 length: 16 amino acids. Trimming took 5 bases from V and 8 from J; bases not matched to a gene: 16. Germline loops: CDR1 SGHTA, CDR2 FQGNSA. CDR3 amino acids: CASSLRVQGAIYGYTF. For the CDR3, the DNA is TGTGCCAGCAGCCTTAGAGTCCAGGGGGCTATCTACGGCTACACCTTC.

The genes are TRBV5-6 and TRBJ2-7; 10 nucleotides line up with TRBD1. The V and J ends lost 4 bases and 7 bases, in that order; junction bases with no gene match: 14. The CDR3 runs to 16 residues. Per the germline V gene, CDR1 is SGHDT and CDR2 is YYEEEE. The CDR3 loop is CASSPKPDRGRREQYF. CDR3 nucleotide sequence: TGTGCCAGCAGCCCCAAACCCGACAGGGGGCGACGGGAGCAGTACTTC.

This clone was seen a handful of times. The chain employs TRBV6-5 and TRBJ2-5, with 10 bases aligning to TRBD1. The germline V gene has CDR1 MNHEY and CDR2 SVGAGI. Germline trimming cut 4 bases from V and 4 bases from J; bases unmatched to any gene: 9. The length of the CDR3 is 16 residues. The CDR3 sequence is CASSLDDRGRSETQYF. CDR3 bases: TGTGCCAGCAGTTTGGACGACAGGGGGCGATCAGAGACCCAGTACTTC.

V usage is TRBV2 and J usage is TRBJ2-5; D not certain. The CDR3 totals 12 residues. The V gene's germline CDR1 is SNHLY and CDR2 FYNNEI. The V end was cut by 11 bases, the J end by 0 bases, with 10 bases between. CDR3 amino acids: CALGQDQETQYF. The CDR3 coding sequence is TGTGCCCTGGGTCAGGACCAAGAGACCCAGTACTTC.

As DNA, the CDR3 is TGCGCCAGCAGCCAACCACCGGGACTGCTAAAAGGCTCCTACAATGAGCAGTTCTTC. It translates to CASSQPPGLLKGSYNEQFF. V is TRBV4-3 and J is TRBJ2-1; a possible D gene is TRBD2 (6 bases). V lost 2 bases to trimming and J lost 0 bases, with 20 bases between them. Germline CDR1 and CDR2: LGHNA and YSLEER. The CDR3 has 19 amino acids.

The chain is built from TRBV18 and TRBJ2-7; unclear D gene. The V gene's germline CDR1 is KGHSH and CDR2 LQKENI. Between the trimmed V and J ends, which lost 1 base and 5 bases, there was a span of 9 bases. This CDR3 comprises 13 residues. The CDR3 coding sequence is TGTGCCAGCTCACCACTCACCGCGAACGAGCAGTACTTC. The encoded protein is CASSPLTANEQYF.

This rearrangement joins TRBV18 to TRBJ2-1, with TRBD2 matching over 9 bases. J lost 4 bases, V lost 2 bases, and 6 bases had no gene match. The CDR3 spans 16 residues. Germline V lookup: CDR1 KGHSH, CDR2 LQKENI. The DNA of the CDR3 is TGTGCCAGCTCACCAGGTAGCGGGGGCCATTACAATGAGCAGTTCTTC. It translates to CASSPGSGGHYNEQFF.

CDR3 nucleotides: TGTGCCAGCAGCCTTAGGACTAATCAGATCAATCAGCCCCAGCATTTT. It yields the protein CASSLRTNQINQPQHF. V usage is TRBV7-8 and J usage is TRBJ1-5; D is ambiguous. Germline CDR1 is SGHVS and CDR2 is FQNEAQ. The germline V and J ends were trimmed by 5 bases and 3 bases, with 17 bases remaining between them. This CDR3 is 16 amino acids long.

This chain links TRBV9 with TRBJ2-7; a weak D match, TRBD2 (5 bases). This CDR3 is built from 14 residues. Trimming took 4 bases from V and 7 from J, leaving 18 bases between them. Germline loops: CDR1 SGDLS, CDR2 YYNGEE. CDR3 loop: CASSYFKNSGEQYF. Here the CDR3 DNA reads TGTGCCAGCAGCTACTTCAAGAACTCGGGAGAGCAGTACTTC.

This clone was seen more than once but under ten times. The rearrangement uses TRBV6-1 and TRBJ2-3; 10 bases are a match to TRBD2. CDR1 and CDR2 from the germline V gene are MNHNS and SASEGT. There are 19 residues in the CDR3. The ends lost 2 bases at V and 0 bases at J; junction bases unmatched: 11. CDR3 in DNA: TGTGCCAGCAGTGAATCCGGACTAGCGGAGGTCCCTAGCACAGATACGCAGTATTTT. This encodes CASSESGLAEVPSTDTQYF.

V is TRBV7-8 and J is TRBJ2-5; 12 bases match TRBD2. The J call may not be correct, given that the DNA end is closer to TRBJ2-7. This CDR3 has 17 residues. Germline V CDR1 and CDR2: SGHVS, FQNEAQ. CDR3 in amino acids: CASSSRRLAGESYEQYF. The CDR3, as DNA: TGTGCCAGCAGCTCCCGAAGACTAGCGGGAGAGTCGTACGAGCAGTACTTC.

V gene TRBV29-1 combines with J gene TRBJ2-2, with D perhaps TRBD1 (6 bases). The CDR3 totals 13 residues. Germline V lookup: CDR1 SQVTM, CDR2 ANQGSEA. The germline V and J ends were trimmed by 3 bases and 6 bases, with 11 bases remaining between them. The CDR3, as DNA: TGCAGCGTTGATCACAGGGCGGCCGGGGAGCTGTTTTTT. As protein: CSVDHRAAGELFF.

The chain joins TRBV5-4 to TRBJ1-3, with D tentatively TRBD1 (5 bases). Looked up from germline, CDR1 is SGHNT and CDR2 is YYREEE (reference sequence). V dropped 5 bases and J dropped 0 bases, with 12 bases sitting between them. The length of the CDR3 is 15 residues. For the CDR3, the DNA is TGTGCCAGCAGTTATTCCAGGGACTCTGGAAACACCATATATTTT. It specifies CASSYSRDSGNTIYF.

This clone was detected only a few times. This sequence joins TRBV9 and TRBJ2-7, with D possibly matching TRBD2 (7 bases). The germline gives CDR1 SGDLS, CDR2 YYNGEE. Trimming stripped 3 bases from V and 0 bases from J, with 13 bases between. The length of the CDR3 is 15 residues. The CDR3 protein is CASSEGGTGSYEQYF. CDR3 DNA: TGTGCCAGCAGCGAGGGGGGGACTGGCTCCTACGAGCAGTACTTC.

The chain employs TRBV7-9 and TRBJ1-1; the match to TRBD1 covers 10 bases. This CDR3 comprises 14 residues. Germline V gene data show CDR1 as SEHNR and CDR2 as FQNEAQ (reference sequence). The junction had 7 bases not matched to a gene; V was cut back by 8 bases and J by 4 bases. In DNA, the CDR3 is TGTGCCAGCGGTGACAGGGGGCGCTTCACTGAAGCTTTCTTT. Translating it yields CASGDRGRFTEAFF.

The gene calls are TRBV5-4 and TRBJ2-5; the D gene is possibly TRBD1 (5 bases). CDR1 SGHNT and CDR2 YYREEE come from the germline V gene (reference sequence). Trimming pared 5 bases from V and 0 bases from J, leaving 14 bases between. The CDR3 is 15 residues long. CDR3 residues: CASRERGINQETQYF. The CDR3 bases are TGTGCCAGCAGGGAAAGGGGAATAAACCAAGAGACCCAGTACTTC. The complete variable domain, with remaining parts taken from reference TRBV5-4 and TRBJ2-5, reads ETGVTQSPTHLIKTRGQQVTLRCSSQSGHNTVSWYQQALGQGPQFIFQYYREEENGRGNFPPRFSGLQFPNYSSELNVNALELDDSALYLCASRERGINQETQYFGPGTRLLVL.

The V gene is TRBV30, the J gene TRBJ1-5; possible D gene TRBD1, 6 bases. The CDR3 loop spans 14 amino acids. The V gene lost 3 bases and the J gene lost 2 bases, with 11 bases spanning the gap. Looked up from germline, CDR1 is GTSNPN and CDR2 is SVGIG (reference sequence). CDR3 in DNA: TGTGCCTGGAGGGCAGGGGCGGGCAATCAGCCCCAGCATTTT. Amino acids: CAWRAGAGNQPQHF.

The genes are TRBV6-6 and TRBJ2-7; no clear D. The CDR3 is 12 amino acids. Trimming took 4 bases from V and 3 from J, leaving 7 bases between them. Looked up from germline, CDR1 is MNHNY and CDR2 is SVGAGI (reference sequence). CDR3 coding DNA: TGTGCCAGCAGTTCCTACAGCTACGAGCAGTACTTC. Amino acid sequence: CASSSYSYEQYF.

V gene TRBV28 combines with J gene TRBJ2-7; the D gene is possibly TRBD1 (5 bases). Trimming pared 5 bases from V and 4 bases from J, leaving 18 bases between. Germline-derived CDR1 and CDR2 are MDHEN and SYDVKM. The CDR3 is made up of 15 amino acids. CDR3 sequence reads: CASSRGSQGTYEQYF. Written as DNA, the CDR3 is TGTGCCAGCAGTAGGGGTAGCCAGGGAACATACGAGCAGTACTTC. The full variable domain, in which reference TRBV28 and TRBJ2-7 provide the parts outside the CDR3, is DVKVTQSSRYLVKRTGEKVFLECVQDMDHENMFWYRQDPGLGLRLIYFSYDVKMKEKGDIPEGYSVSREKKERFSLILESASTNQTSMYLCASSRGSQGTYEQYFGPGTRLTVT.

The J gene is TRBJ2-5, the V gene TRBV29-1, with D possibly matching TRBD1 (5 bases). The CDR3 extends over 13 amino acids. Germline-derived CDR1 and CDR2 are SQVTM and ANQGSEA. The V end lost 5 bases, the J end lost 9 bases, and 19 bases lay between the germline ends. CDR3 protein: CSVKDILPPAQYF. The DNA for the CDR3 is TGCAGCGTTAAGGACATTCTCCCCCCGGCCCAGTACTTC.

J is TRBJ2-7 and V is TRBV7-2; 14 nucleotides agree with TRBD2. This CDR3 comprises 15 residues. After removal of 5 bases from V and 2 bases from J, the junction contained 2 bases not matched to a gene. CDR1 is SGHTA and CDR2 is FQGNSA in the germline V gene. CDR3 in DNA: TGTGCCAGCAGCGGGACTAGCGGGGGACCCTACGAGCAGTACTTC. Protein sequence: CASSGTSGGPYEQYF.